Listed here are 22 T cell receptor beta chains from one sample, sequenced in a study of shared clonotypes between healthy human individuals. Profiled with immunoSEQ multiplex PCR; TCRdb holds only in-frame clones, not every one. The profile shows around 2.1 million clones, just over 90% of them singletons. Naive CD8 populations comprised CD45RO-negative cells positively selected for CCR7, excluding terminally differentiated effector memory CD45RA+ cells. Sequenced input: naive CD8+ T cells from PBMCs. The receptors come from a man aged 18 to 29 in good health. Some clones in this sample may be carry-over from other donors' samples.

The V and J genes are TRBV7-9 and TRBJ1-5; maybe TRBD1 (6 bases). CDR1 is SEHNR and CDR2 is FQNEAQ in the germline V gene (reference sequence). Trimming pared 5 bases from V and 7 bases from J, leaving 18 bases between. The CDR3 covers 15 residues. This chain's CDR3 is CASSPLVGGPQPQHF. Written as DNA, the CDR3 is TGTGCCAGCAGCCCCCTAGTCGGGGGGCCACAGCCCCAGCATTTT.

The rearrangement links TRBV9 to TRBJ2-1, with a possible D match to TRBD2 (5 bases). The CDR3 extends over 16 amino acids. The V end was cut by 4 bases, the J end by 8 bases, with 22 bases between. Germline V lookup: CDR1 SGDLS, CDR2 YYNGEE. The CDR3 bases are TGTGCCAGCAGCCGCTTCATCAGCGGCCCACTCGATGAGCAGTTCTTC. Protein: CASSRFISGPLDEQFF.

Turning to this clone: The same CDR3 can be traced to other DNA sequences in this sample. V and J are TRBV27 and TRBJ2-1, with 11 nucleotides matching TRBD2. The CDR3 extends over 13 amino acids. Germline CDR1 reads MNHEY; CDR2 reads SMNVEV (reference sequence). Trimming cost V 8 bases and J 6 bases; bases outside gene matches: 3. The CDR3 DNA follows: TGTGCCAGCGGACTAGCGGGCTCCAATGAGCAGTTCTTC. It translates to CASGLAGSNEQFF.

Only one count was recorded for this clone. This chain connects TRBV11-2 to TRBJ2-4, with TRBD1 matching 8 bases. V shed 5 bases and J 9 bases; nucleotides not matched to a gene: 9. The germline gives CDR1 SGHAT, CDR2 FQNNGV. The length of the CDR3 is 14 residues. The CDR3 reads CASSPLSGGGIQYF. CDR3 coding DNA: TGTGCCAGCAGCCCCCTATCAGGGGGCGGCATTCAGTACTTC.

J is TRBJ2-7 and V is TRBV29-1, with 9 bases aligning to TRBD1. This CDR3 contains 13 residues. CDR1 and CDR2 from the germline V gene are SQVTM and ANQGSEA. V dropped 7 bases and J dropped 3; count of bases not matched to a gene: 7. CDR3 DNA sequence: TGCAGCGCTGCCGGGACAGGGCGCTACGAGCAGTACTTC. Amino acid sequence: CSAAGTGRYEQYF.

The chain has TRBV4-3 and TRBJ2-7, with D unclear. V was trimmed by 1 base and J by 2 bases, leaving 9 bases between them. The CDR3 runs to 14 residues. Looked up from germline, CDR1 is LGHNA and CDR2 is YSLEER. The CDR3, as DNA: TGCGCCAGCAGCCAAGCGCGTCAGACCTACGAGCAGTACTTC. This translates into CASSQARQTYEQYF.

This clone was observed once. This chain connects TRBV27 to TRBJ1-2; D ambiguous. V shed 5 bases and J shed 4 bases, with 11 bases lying between them. Germline CDR1 reads MNHEY; CDR2 reads SMNVEV (reference sequence). The CDR3 has 13 amino acids. CDR3 sequence reads: CASSPRFSYGYTF. CDR3 nucleotide sequence: TGTGCCAGCAGTCCCCGGTTTTCCTATGGCTACACCTTC.

This chain connects TRBV27 to TRBJ2-1; D gene unclear. Deletions cut 6 bases from V and 7 bases from J, with 13 bases between. Germline-derived CDR1 and CDR2 are MNHEY and SMNVEV (reference sequence). This CDR3 is built from 13 residues. CDR3 in DNA: TGTGCCAGCAGGGTTAGTCGGTTAAATGAGCAGTTCTTC. This translates into CASRVSRLNEQFF.

The genes are TRBV19 and TRBJ2-2; a possible D gene is TRBD1 (6 bases). Trimming shortened V by 1 base and J by 5 bases, and 8 bases separated the two germline ends. The CDR3 totals 14 residues. The germline V gene has CDR1 LNHDA and CDR2 SQIVND (reference sequence). CDR3: CASSIGGLTGELFF. The CDR3 DNA sequence: TGTGCCAGTAGTATAGGGGGGCTAACCGGGGAGCTGTTTTTT.

The gene calls are TRBV28 and TRBJ1-2; D gene unclear. In germline, CDR1 is MDHEN, CDR2 SYDVKM. Deletions cut 1 base from V and 0 bases from J, with 9 bases between. The CDR3 runs 15 residues. The DNA of the CDR3 is TGTGCCAGCAGTTTATTAGACGCTCCTAACTATGGCTACACCTTC. This gives the protein CASSLLDAPNYGYTF.

This clone was detected ten times or more. V gene TRBV19 combines with J gene TRBJ2-6; D is unresolved. Deletions cut 9 bases from V and 2 bases from J, with 11 bases between. The CDR3 spans 14 residues. The germline V gene has CDR1 LNHDA and CDR2 SQIVND (reference sequence). The CDR3 here is CASQSRTGANVLTF. The CDR3 nucleotides are TGTGCCAGCCAATCGAGAACTGGGGCCAACGTCCTGACTTTC.

This chain joins TRBV11-2 and TRBJ2-1, with 8 bases fitting TRBD2. The junction had 10 bases not matched to a gene; V was cut back by 5 bases and J by 7 bases. Germline CDR1 is SGHAT and CDR2 is FQNNGV. The CDR3 runs to 15 residues. Here the CDR3 reads CASSLASGRGNEQFF. The CDR3 DNA reads as TGTGCCAGCAGCCTGGCGAGCGGGAGAGGGAATGAGCAGTTCTTC.

J is TRBJ1-1 and V is TRBV5-6; the D is unclear. This CDR3 comprises 15 residues. Germline-derived CDR1 and CDR2 are SGHDT and YYEEEE. V was shortened by 0 bases and J by 3 bases, with 12 bases between the two germline ends. This chain's CDR3 is CASSLESGLDTEAFF. CDR3 DNA: TGTGCCAGCAGCTTGGAATCTGGGTTAGACACTGAAGCTTTCTTT.

This clone turned up a few times. The chain recombines TRBV28 with TRBJ2-1; D remains ambiguous. The CDR3 is 13 amino acids. CDR1 MDHEN and CDR2 SYDVKM come from the germline V gene. V lost 2 bases, J lost 4 bases, and 6 bases lay in between. The CDR3 DNA follows: TGTGCCAGCAGTTTAGCGGTTTACAATGAGCAGTTCTTC. Translation gives CASSLAVYNEQFF.

The V gene is TRBV27, the J gene TRBJ1-2, with TRBD1 as a possible D gene (5 bases). Trimming shortened V by 6 bases and J by 4 bases, and 18 bases separated the two germline ends. The CDR3 runs 15 residues. Per the germline V gene, CDR1 is MNHEY and CDR2 is SMNVEV (reference sequence). This chain's CDR3 is CASREGAFRGYGYTF. The CDR3 nucleotides read TGTGCCAGCAGAGAAGGGGCCTTTCGGGGCTATGGCTACACCTTC.

The rearrangement uses TRBV5-4 and TRBJ2-7, with 12 bases aligning to TRBD1. This CDR3 has 16 amino acids. Germline trimming cut 0 bases from V and 3 bases from J; bases unmatched to any gene: 4. The germline CDR1 and CDR2 sequences are SGHNT and YYREEE (reference sequence). The CDR3 DNA reads as TGTGCCAGCAGCTTGGAGGGACAGGGGGCTTTCTACGAGCAGTACTTC. This sequence encodes CASSLEGQGAFYEQYF.

V is TRBV27 and J is TRBJ2-2; no clear D. V lost 2 bases and J lost 6, with 16 bases in between. CDR1 is MNHEY, CDR2 SMNVEV, per germline (reference sequence). The CDR3 loop spans 16 amino acids. CDR3 sequence (DNA): TGTGCCAGCAGTTTAAGGGAAAACACGGGTCCCGGGGAGCTGTTTTTT. Translated, it gives CASSLRENTGPGELFF.

This clone was seen just once. The CDR3 DNA sequence: TGTGCCAGCAGCTTAAAAGCGACCTTCAACGAGCAGTACTTC. This gives the protein CASSLKATFNEQYF. The V call is TRBV7-8, the J call TRBJ2-7; no reliable D call. The ends were cut back, 2 bases at V and 5 bases at J, with 13 bases in the middle. The CDR3 runs to 14 residues. The germline V gene encodes CDR1 SGHVS and CDR2 FQNEAQ.

The chain recombines TRBV29-1 with TRBJ1-1; D may be TRBD1 (5 bases). Germline V gives CDR1 SQVTM, CDR2 ANQGSEA. V gave up 1 base and J gave up 0 bases, with 9 bases separating them. CDR3 size: 14 residues. CDR3 sequence: CSVEAAGLNTEAFF. CDR3 sequence (DNA): TGCAGCGTTGAAGCAGCAGGGTTGAACACTGAAGCTTTCTTT.

The chain recombines TRBV7-3 with TRBJ2-1, with D possibly being TRBD2 (6 bases). This CDR3 is 13 amino acids long. The V and J ends lost 1 base and 9 bases respectively, with 10 bases between them. The germline CDR1 and CDR2 sequences are SGHTA and FQGTGA. The DNA for the CDR3 is TGTGCCAGCAGCTTAATGTTCGGGAGTGAGCAGTTCTTC. This encodes CASSLMFGSEQFF. Drawing the rest from reference TRBV7-3 and TRBJ2-1, the complete variable domain is GAGVSQTPSNKVTEKGKYVELRCDPISGHTALYWYRQSLGQGPEFLIYFQGTGAADDSGLPNDRFFAVRPEGSVSTLKIQRTERGDSAVYLCASSLMFGSEQFFGPGTRLTVL.

V gene TRBV28 combines with J gene TRBJ2-7; 8 nucleotides align to TRBD1. Losses at the gene ends were 2 bases for V and 3 bases for J; bases not matched to a gene: 12. CDR1 and CDR2 (germline): MDHEN, SYDVKM. The CDR3 loop spans 17 amino acids. CDR3 in amino acids: CASSLQTGQGRIYEQYF. In DNA form, the CDR3 reads TGTGCCAGCAGTTTACAAACTGGACAGGGTAGGATCTACGAGCAGTACTTC.

This chain uses TRBV7-6 with TRBJ2-3; D gene uncertain. The V gene lost 2 bases and the J gene lost 6 bases, with 6 bases spanning the gap. The CDR3 is 12 residues long. The V gene's germline CDR1 is SGHVS and CDR2 FNYEAQ. The CDR3 coding sequence is TGTGCCAGCAGCTTATTCCTGGATACGCAGTATTTT. It encodes CASSLFLDTQYF.